Below, one TCR beta chain is given with its context. The data were taken from a study of blood T cell repertoires in COVID-19. Overall study: T cells, B-cell-depleted T cells, or PBMCs supplied cDNA or gDNA.

As handled by the study authors: Quantification of nucleated cells was approximated via reference gene primer amplification. Data came from immunoSEQ multiplex PCR; TCRdb stores just in-frame clones and leaves some out. V, J and clone size are those of that table, while D and trimming were read from the DNA. This table has tens of thousands of clones, roughly 76% appearing once. The CDR3 is made up of 14 amino acids. Trimming pared 4 bases from V and 4 bases from J, leaving 11 bases between. The V gene's germline CDR1 is SGHRS and CDR2 YFSETQ. The rearrangement uses TRBV5-1 and TRBJ1-4, with a weak D call TRBD1 (5 bases). The sequencing sample was made of peripheral blood. This TCR was sampled from a woman aged 70-85 years with acute or convalescent COVID-19. DNA for the CDR3: TGCGCCAGCAGCCCACGGGGGGATAATGAAAAACTGTTTTTT. Protein sequence: CASSPRGDNEKLFF.